Listed here is a single T cell receptor beta chain. The repertoire was sequenced with immunoSEQ multiplex PCR; TCRdb's copy has only in-frame clones and lacks some. Found here are approximately 210,000 clones, roughly 91% of them singletons; the top ten hold roughly 7.2%. This record belongs to a study of blood T cell repertoires in COVID-19. The overall study: Cohort 3 donors counted as recovered after two negative PCRs, clearance, or resolved symptoms.

CDR3 length: 17 residues. The V gene's germline CDR1 is KGHDR and CDR2 SFDVKD. V dropped 3 bases and J dropped 8; count of bases not matched to a gene: 12. The study drew participants aged about 18 to 90 years from approximately 25 US areas. Participant-reported clinical history was the basis for cohort assignment. This rearrangement joins TRBV24-1 to TRBJ2-1; TRBD2 matches at 10 bases. The sequencing input was PBMCs or T cells enriched from blood (not recorded which). This sequence was found in a man aged 25-45 years in a cohort exposed to, infected with or recovered from COVID-19 (not recorded which). The CDR3 nucleotides read TGTGCCACCAGTGATAGTCTGGGGACTAGCGCACAAGATGAGCAGTTCTTC. Protein: CATSDSLGTSAQDEQFF.